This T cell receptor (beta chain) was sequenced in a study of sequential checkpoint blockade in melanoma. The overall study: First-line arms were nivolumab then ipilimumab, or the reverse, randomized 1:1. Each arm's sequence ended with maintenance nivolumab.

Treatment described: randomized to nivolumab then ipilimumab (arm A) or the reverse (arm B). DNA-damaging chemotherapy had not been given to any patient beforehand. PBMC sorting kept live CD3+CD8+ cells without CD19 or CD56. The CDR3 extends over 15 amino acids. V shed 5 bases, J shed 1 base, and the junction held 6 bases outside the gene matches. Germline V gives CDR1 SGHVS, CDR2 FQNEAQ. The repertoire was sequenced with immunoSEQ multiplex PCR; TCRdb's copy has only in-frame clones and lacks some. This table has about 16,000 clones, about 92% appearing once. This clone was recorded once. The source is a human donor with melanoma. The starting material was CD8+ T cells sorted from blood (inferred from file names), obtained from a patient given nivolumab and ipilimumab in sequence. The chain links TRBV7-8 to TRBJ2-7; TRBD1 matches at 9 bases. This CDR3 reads CASSAGQGPSYEQYF. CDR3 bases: TGTGCCAGCAGCGCGGGACAGGGTCCTTCCTACGAGCAGTACTTC.